Described below is a single TCR beta chain sequence and its context. Germline CDR1 reads MNHNY; CDR2 reads SVGAGI (reference sequence). The V segment lost 6 bases and the J segment 5 bases; nucleotides outside the gene matches: 6. This CDR3 comprises 13 residues. Repertoires were generated with immunoSEQ multiplex PCR, while TCRdb's copy carries only in-frame clones and drops some. The sample holds around 100,000 clones; 70% to 90% are singletons and the top ten take less than 8.5%. These data are taken from a study of blood T cell repertoires in COVID-19. On the study more broadly: From T cells, B-cell-depleted T cells, or PBMCs came the material, which was cDNA or gDNA.

Input material: peripheral blood. The V gene is TRBV6-6, the J gene TRBJ1-2, with TRBD1 matching over 7 bases. The sequence came from a woman in her 70s who had recovered from COVID-19. The CDR3 loop is CASRPRGNYGYTF. The CDR3 DNA follows: TGTGCCAGCAGGCCCAGGGGGAATTATGGCTACACCTTC.